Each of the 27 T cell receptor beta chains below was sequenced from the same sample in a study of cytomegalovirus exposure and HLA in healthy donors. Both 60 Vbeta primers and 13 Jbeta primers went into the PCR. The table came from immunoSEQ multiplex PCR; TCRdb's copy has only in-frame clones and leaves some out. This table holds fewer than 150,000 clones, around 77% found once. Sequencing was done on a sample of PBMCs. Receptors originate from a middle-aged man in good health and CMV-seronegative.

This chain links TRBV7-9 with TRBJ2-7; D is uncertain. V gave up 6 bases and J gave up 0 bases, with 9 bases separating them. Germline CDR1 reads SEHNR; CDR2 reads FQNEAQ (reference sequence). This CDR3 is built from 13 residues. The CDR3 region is CASRLTGSYEQYF. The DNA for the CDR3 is TGTGCCAGCAGACTGACGGGCTCCTACGAGCAGTACTTC. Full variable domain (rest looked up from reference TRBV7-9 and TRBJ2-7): DTGVSQNPRHKITKRGQNVTFRCDPISEHNRLYWYRQTLGQGPEFLTYFQNEAQLEKSRLLSDRFSAERPKGSFSTLEIQRTEQGDSAMYLCASRLTGSYEQYFGPGTRLTVT.

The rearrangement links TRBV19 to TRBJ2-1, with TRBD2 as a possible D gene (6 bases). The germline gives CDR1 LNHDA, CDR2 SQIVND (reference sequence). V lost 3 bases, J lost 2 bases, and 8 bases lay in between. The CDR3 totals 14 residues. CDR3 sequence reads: CASSIPGAYNEQFF. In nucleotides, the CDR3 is TGTGCCAGTAGTATCCCGGGAGCCTACAATGAGCAGTTCTTC.

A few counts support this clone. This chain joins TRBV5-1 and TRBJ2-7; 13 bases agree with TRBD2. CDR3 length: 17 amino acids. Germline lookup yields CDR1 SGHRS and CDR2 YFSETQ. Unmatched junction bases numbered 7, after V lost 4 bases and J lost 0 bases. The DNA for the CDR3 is TGCGCCAGCAGCACCGGGACTAGCGGGATCAGCTCCTACGAGCAGTACTTC. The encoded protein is CASSTGTSGISSYEQYF.

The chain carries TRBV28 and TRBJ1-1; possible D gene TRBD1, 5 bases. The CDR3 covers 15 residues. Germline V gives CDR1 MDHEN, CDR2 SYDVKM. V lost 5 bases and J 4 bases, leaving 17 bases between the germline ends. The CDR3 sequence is CASSRIGPGATEAFF. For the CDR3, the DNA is TGTGCCAGCAGTCGAATAGGCCCTGGGGCCACTGAAGCTTTCTTT.

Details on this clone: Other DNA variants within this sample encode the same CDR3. This chain's CDR3 is CASRTTGPGNTIYF. The DNA for the CDR3 is TGTGCCAGCCGCACGACAGGGCCTGGAAACACCATATATTTT. The chain has TRBV28 and TRBJ1-3; 7 bases are a match to TRBD1. This CDR3 has 14 residues. J gave up 2 bases and V 8 bases, and 6 bases lay outside the gene matches. The germline V gene has CDR1 MDHEN and CDR2 SYDVKM.

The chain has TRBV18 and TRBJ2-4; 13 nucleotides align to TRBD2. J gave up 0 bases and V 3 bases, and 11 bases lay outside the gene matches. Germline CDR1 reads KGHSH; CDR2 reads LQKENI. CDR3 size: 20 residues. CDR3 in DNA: TGTGCCAGCTCACCCCCGGGACTAGCGGGATCGCGGGGAGCCAAAAACATTCAGTACTTC. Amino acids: CASSPPGLAGSRGAKNIQYF.

Here the CDR3 reads CASGRGDTGELFF. The CDR3 coding sequence is TGCGCCAGCGGGCGGGGCGACACCGGGGAGCTGTTTTTT. The genes are TRBV5-1 and TRBJ2-2; maybe TRBD2 (6 bases). Trimming removed 7 bases at V and 3 bases at J, with 10 bases between. The CDR3 is made up of 13 amino acids. CDR1 is SGHRS and CDR2 is YFSETQ in the germline V gene.

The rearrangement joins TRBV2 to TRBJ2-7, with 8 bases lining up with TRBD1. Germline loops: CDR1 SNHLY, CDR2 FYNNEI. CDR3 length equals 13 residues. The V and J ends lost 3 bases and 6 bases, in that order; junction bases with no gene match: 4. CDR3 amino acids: CASSEDRVGEQYF. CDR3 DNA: TGTGCCAGCAGTGAGGACAGGGTAGGCGAGCAGTACTTC.

In nucleotides, the CDR3 is TGTGCCAGCAGTTTAGACAGGGGAGTGAATCAGCCCCAGCATTTT. Protein product: CASSLDRGVNQPQHF. The genes are TRBV28 and TRBJ1-5; 8 positions agree with TRBD1. Germline CDR1 reads MDHEN; CDR2 reads SYDVKM. CDR3 length equals 15 residues. Trimming took 2 bases from V and 4 from J; bases not matched to a gene: 4.

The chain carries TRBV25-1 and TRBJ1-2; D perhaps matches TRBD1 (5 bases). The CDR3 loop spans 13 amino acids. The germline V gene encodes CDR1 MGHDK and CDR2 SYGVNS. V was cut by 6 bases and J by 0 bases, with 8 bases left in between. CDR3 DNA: TGTGCCAGCAGAGGGGTTTCTAACTATGGCTACACCTTC. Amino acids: CASRGVSNYGYTF.

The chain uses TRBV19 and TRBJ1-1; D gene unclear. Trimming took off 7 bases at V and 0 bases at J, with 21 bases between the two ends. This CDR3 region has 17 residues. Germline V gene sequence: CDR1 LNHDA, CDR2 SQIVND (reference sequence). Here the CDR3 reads CASTQSGSRTMNTEAFF. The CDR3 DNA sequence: TGTGCCAGTACCCAATCGGGGAGCAGGACCATGAACACTGAAGCTTTCTTT.

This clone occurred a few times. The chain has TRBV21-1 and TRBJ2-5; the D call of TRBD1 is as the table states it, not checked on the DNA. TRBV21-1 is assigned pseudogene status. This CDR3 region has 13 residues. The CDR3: CASGDRGCETQYF. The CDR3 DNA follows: TGTGCCAGCGGGGACAGGGGATGCGAGACCCAGTACTTC.

The chain's CDR3 is CASTSDRVLSYEQYF. CDR3 DNA: TGTGCCAGCACTTCGGACAGGGTATTATCCTACGAGCAGTACTTC. This rearrangement joins TRBV28 to TRBJ2-7; 8 positions agree with TRBD1. The V gene's germline CDR1 is MDHEN and CDR2 SYDVKM. The V and J ends lost 7 bases and 1 base, in that order; junction bases with no gene match: 9. CDR3 length equals 15 residues.

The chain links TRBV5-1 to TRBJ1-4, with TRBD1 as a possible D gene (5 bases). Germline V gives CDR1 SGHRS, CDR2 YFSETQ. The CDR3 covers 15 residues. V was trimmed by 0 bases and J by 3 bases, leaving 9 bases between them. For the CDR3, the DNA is TGCGCCAGCAGCTTGGCCTCGGGGGCTAATGAAAAACTGTTTTTT. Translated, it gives CASSLASGANEKLFF.

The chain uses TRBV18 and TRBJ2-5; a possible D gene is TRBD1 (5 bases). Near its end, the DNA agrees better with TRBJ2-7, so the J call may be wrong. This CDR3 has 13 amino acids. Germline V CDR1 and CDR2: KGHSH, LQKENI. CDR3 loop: CASSPYDSYEQYF. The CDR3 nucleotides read TGTGCCAGCTCACCATACGACAGCTACGAGCAGTACTTC.

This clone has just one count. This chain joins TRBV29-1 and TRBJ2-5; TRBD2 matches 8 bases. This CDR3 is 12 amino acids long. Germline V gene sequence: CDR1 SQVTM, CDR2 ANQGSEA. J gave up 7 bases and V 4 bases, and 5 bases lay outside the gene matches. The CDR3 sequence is CSVVAGRGTQYF. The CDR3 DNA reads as TGCAGCGTTGTAGCGGGGAGAGGGACCCAGTACTTC.

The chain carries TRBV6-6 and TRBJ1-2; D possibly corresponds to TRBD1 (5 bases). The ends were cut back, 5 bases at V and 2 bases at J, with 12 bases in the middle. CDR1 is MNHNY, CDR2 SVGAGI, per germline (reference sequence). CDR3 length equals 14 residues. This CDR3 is CASSPRATNYGYTF. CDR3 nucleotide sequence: TGTGCCAGCAGTCCCAGGGCGACCAACTATGGCTACACCTTC.

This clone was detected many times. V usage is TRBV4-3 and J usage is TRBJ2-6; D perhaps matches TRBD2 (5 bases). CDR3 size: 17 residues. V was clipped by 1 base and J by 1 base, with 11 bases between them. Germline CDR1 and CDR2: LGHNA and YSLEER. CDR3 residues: CASSQVASRSGANVLTF. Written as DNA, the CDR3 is TGCGCCAGCAGCCAAGTGGCTAGCCGGTCTGGGGCCAACGTCCTGACTTTC.

Here the CDR3 DNA reads TGTGCCAGCAGCTCGATACAGGGGACTCAAATACTGGGAGAGCAGTTCTTC. Protein sequence: CASSSIQGTQILGEQFF. The chain couples TRBV7-2 to TRBJ2-1; D possibly corresponds to TRBD1 (7 bases). Germline V CDR1 and CDR2: SGHTA, FQGNSA. The CDR3 is 17 residues long. Deletions cut 4 bases from V and 10 bases from J, with 26 bases between.

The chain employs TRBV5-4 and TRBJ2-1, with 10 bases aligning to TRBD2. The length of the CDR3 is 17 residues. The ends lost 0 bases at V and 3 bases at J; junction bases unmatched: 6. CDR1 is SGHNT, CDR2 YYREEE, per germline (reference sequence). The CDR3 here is CASSLVAGGAGYNEQFF. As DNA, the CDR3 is TGTGCCAGCAGCTTGGTAGCGGGAGGTGCGGGCTACAATGAGCAGTTCTTC.

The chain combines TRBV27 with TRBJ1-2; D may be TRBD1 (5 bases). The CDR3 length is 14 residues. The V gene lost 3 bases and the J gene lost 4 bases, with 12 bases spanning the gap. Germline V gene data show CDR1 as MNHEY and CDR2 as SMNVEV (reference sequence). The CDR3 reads CASSFEGARYGYTF. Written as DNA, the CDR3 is TGTGCCAGCAGTTTCGAAGGGGCCCGCTATGGCTACACCTTC.

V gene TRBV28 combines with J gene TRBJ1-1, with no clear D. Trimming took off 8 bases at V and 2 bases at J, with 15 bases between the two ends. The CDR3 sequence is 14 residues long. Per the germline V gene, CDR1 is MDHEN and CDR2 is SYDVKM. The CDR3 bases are TGTGCCAGCCGGTTAGGAGGGCCTAACACTGAAGCTTTCTTT. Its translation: CASRLGGPNTEAFF. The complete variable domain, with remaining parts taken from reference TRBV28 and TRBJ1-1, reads DVKVTQSSRYLVKRTGEKVFLECVQDMDHENMFWYRQDPGLGLRLIYFSYDVKMKEKGDIPEGYSVSREKKERFSLILESASTNQTSMYLCASRLGGPNTEAFFGQGTRLTVV.

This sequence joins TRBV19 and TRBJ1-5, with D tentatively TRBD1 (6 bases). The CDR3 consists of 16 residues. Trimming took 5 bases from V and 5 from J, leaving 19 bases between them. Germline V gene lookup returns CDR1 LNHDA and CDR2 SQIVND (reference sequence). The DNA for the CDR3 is TGTGCCAGTAGTCTTCTTCAGGGGCCGCCGGATCAGCCCCAGCATTTT. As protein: CASSLLQGPPDQPQHF.

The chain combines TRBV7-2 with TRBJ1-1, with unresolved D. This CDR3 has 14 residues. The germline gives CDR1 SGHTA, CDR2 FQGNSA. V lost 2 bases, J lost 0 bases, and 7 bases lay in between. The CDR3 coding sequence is TGTGCCAGCAGCTTAACAGCCATGAACACTGAAGCTTTCTTT. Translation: CASSLTAMNTEAFF. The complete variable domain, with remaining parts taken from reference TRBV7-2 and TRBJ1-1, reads GAGVSQSPSNKVTEKGKDVELRCDPISGHTALYWYRQSLGQGLEFLIYFQGNSAPDKSGLPSDRFSAERTGGSVSTLTIQRTQQEDSAVYLCASSLTAMNTEAFFGQGTRLTVV.

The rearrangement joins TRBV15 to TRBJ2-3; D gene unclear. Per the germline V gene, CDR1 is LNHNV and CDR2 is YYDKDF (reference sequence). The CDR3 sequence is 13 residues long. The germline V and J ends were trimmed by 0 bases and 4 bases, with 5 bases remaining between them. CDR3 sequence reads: CATSRDFADTQYF. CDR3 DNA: TGTGCCACCAGCAGAGATTTCGCAGATACGCAGTATTTT.

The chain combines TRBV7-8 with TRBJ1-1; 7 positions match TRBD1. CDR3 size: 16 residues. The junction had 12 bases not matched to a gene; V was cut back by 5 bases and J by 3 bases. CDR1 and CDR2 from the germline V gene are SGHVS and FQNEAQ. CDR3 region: CASSTRGDRQYTEAFF. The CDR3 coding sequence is TGTGCCAGCAGCACGCGGGGGGACAGACAGTACACTGAAGCTTTCTTT.

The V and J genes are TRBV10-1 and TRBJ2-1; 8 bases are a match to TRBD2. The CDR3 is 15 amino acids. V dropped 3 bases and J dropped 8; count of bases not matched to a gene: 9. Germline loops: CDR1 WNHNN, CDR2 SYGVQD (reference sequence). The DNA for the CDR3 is TGCGCCAGCAGTGAAGGCCAGCGGGAGCTAGATGAGCAGTTCTTC. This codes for CASSEGQRELDEQFF.